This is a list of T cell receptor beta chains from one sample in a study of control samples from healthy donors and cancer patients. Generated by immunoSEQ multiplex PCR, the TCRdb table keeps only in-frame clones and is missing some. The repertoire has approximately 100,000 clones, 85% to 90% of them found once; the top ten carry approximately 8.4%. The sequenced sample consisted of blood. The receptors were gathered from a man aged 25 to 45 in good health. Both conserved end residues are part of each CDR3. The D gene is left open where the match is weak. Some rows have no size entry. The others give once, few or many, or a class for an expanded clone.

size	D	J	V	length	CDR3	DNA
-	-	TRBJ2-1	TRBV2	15	CASSKGVSSYNEQFF	TGTGCCAGCAGTAAGGGGGTGAGCTCCTACAATGAGCAGTTCTTC
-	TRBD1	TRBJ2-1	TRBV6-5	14	CASSYGGQGNEQFF	TGTGCCAGCAGCTACGGGGGACAGGGCAATGAGCAGTTCTTC
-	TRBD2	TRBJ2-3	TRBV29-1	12	CSVAGGGDTQYF	TGCAGCGTGGCCGGGGGGGGAGATACGCAGTATTTT
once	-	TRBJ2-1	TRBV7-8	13	CASSSRPANEQFF	TGTGCCAGCAGCTCTAGACCAGCCAATGAGCAGTTCTTC
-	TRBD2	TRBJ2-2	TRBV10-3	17	CAISATSGRTIGGELFF	TGTGCCATCAGTGCAACTAGCGGGAGGACTATAGGCGGGGAGCTGTTTTTT
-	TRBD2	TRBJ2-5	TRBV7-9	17	CASSAPPGLAVQETQYF	TGTGCCAGCAGCGCCCCTCCGGGACTAGCGGTTCAAGAGACCCAGTACTTC
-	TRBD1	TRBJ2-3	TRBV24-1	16	CATSEPGQGASDTQYF	TGTGCCACCAGTGAGCCTGGACAGGGGGCATCGGATACGCAGTATTTT
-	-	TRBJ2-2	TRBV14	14	CASSQDRGAGELFF	TGTGCCAGCAGCCAAGACCGAGGGGCCGGGGAGCTGTTTTTT
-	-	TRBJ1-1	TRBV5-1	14	CASSLYFLNTEAFF	TGCGCCAGCAGCTTGTATTTTTTGAACACTGAAGCTTTCTTT
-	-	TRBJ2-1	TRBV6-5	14	CASSSRGANNEQFF	TGTGCCAGCAGTTCCAGGGGGGCCAACAATGAGCAGTTCTTC
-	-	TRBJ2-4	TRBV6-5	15	CASSRDFQRVNIQYF	TGTGCCAGCAGCCGGGACTTCCAAAGGGTAAACATTCAGTACTTC
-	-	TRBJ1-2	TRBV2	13	CASSGQVGYGYTF	TGTGCCAGCAGTGGACAGGTGGGCTATGGCTACACCTTC
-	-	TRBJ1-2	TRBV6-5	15	CASSRPGGLNYGYTF	TGTGCCAGCAGCCGGCCCGGTGGTCTTAACTATGGCTACACCTTC
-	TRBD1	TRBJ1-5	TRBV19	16	CASSISGTGGNQPQHF	TGTGCCAGTAGTATTTCCGGGACAGGCGGCAATCAGCCCCAGCATTTT
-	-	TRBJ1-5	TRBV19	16	CASSNAQGYGNQPQHF	TGTGCCAGTAGTAATGCTCAGGGGTATGGCAATCAGCCCCAGCATTTT
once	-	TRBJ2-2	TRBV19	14	CASSTNRNTGELFF	TGTGCCAGTAGTACCAACAGGAACACCGGGGAGCTGTTTTTT
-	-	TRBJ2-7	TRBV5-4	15	CASSLVREVRYEQYF	TGTGCCAGCAGCTTAGTCAGGGAGGTCCGCTACGAGCAGTACTTC
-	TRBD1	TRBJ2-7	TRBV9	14	CASSADRESYEQYF	TGTGCCAGCAGCGCGGACAGGGAATCCTACGAGCAGTACTTC
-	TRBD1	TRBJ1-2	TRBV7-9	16	CASSRGQGQPSYGYTF	TGTGCCAGCAGCCGAGGACAGGGACAACCCTCCTATGGCTACACCTTC
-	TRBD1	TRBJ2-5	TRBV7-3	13	CASSLGTGVPTDF	TGTGCCAGCAGCTTAGGGACAGGGGTCCCGACGGACTTC
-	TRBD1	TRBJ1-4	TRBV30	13	CASGEGAHEKLFF	TGTGCCTCTGGAGAGGGGGCGCACGAAAAACTGTTTTTT
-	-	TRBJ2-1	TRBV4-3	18	CASSQDRSGLYSYNEQFF	TGCGCCAGCAGCCAAGATCGATCCGGCCTATACTCCTACAATGAGCAGTTCTTC
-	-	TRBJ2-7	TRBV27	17	CASSLSTGRLNSYEQYF	TGTGCCAGCAGTTTATCTACGGGCAGACTAAACTCCTACGAGCAGTACTTC
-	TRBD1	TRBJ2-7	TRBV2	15	CASRRDRAWSFEQYF	TGTGCCAGCAGACGCGACAGGGCGTGGAGTTTCGAGCAGTACTTC
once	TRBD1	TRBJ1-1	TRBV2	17	CASNKPGQVQGNTEAFF	TGTGCCAGCAACAAACCCGGACAGGTTCAAGGGAACACTGAAGCTTTCTTT
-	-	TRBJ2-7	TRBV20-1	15	CSASRRTSSTSEQYF	TGCAGTGCTAGTCGTCGAACATCTAGTACTTCCGAGCAGTACTTC
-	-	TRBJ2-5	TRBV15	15	CATSRDLGGGETQYF	TGTGCCACCAGCAGAGATCTAGGGGGAGGAGAGACCCAGTACTTC
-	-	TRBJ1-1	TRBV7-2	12	CASSWDGSEAFF	TGTGCCAGCAGCTGGGACGGCTCTGAAGCTTTCTTT
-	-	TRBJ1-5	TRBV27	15	CASSPGRYSNQPQHF	TGTGCCAGCAGCCCGGGACGGTATAGCAATCAGCCCCAGCATTTT
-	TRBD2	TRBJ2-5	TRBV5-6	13	CASSLGLAETQYF	TGTGCCAGCAGCCTGGGACTAGCGGAGACCCAGTACTTC
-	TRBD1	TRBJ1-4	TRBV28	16	CASTQNRGRRNEKLFF	TGTGCCAGCACCCAAAACAGGGGGCGAAGAAATGAAAAACTGTTTTTT
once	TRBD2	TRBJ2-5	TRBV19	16	CASSIASGRTKETQYF	TGTGCCAGTAGTATAGCGAGCGGGAGGACCAAAGAGACCCAGTACTTC
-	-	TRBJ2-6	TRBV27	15	CASSLSGAGANVLTF	TGTGCCAGCAGTTTAAGTGGGGCTGGGGCCAACGTCCTGACTTTC
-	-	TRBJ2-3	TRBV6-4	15	CASSESSDSTDTQYF	TGTGCCAGCAGTGAGTCTAGCGATAGCACAGATACGCAGTATTTT
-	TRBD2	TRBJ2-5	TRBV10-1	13	CASSAGTIGAQYF	TGCGCCAGCAGCGCCGGGACTATAGGGGCCCAGTACTTC
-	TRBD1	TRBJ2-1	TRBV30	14	CAWNYLTGANEQFF	TGTGCCTGGAATTACCTGACAGGGGCGAATGAGCAGTTCTTC
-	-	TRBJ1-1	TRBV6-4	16	CASSDSRSGGNTEAFF	TGTGCCAGCAGTGACTCTCGCAGCGGGGGCAACACTGAAGCTTTCTTT
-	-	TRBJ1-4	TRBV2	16	CASLWGHNSVDEKLFF	TGTGCCAGCCTGTGGGGACACAATAGCGTGGATGAAAAACTGTTTTTT
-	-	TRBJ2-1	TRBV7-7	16	CASSPNFGGRSNEQFF	TGTGCCAGCAGCCCCAACTTTGGGGGACGTTCGAATGAGCAGTTCTTC
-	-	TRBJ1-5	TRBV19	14	CASSKEGRNQPQHF	TGTGCCAGTAGTAAGGAGGGGCGCAATCAGCCCCAGCATTTT
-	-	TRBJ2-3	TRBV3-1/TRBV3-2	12	CASSQDPDTQYF	TGTGCCAGCAGCCAAGATCCAGATACGCAGTATTTT
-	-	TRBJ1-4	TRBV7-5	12	CVRSPTNEKLFF	TGTGTCAGAAGCCCAACTAATGAAAAACTGTTTTTT
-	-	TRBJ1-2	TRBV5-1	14	CASSLGQGGRGYTF	TGCGCCAGCAGCTTGGGTCAGGGAGGGAGAGGCTACACCTTC
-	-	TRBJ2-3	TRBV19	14	CASAFGPYTDTQYF	TGTGCCAGTGCATTCGGGCCATACACAGATACGCAGTATTTT
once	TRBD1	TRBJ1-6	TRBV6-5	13	CAAQQGPNSPLHF	TGTGCCGCTCAACAGGGGCCGAATTCACCCCTCCACTTT
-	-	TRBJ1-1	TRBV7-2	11	CASSFDTEAFF	TGTGCCAGCAGCTTTGACACTGAAGCTTTCTTT
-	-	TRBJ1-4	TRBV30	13	CAWSPSENEKLFF	TGTGCCTGGAGTCCGTCGGAGAATGAAAAACTGTTTTTT
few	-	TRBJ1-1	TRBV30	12	CAWSTGRAEAFF	TGTGCCTGGAGTACCGGGCGAGCTGAAGCTTTCTTT
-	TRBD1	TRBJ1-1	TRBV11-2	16	CASSLELGQGNTEAFF	TGTGCCAGCAGCTTAGAACTCGGACAGGGGAACACTGAAGCTTTCTTT
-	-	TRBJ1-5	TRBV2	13	CASNRFSNQPQHF	TGTGCCAGCAATCGGTTTAGCAATCAGCCCCAGCATTTT
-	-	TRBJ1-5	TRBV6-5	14	CASRQIDSNQPQHF	TGTGCCAGCAGACAGATAGATAGCAATCAGCCCCAGCATTTT
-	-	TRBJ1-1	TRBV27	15	CASRTQGFRNTEAFF	TGTGCCAGCAGAACACAGGGATTCCGAAACACTGAAGCTTTCTTT
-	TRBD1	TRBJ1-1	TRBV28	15	CASHSGDRPNTEAFF	TGTGCCAGCCATTCGGGGGACAGACCGAACACTGAAGCTTTCTTT